This T cell receptor (beta chain) was identified in a study of shared clonotypes between healthy human individuals. Findings of the study overall: Non-shared clonotypes were found to have lower generation probabilities than the clonotypes that were shared by all four of the sorted-subset donors.

Germline V gives CDR1 MDHEN, CDR2 SYDVKM. Trimming pared 2 bases from V and 1 base from J, leaving 12 bases between. The CDR3 totals 16 residues. Only CD45RO-negative cells positively selected for CCR7 counted as naive CD8 cells, so terminally differentiated effector memory CD45RA+ cells were excluded. Samples underwent the assay at deep level. The data were produced by immunoSEQ multiplex PCR, yet TCRdb's version contains in-frame clones alone and is incomplete. The sample comprises around 560,000 clones, approximately 95% of which are singletons, and about 0.11% rests with the top ten. In the case of this clone: Its antigen is still unknown.

The genes are TRBV28 and TRBJ2-4; D might be TRBD1 (5 bases). Sequenced: naive CD8+ T cells sorted from blood. The source is a woman aged 25 to 39 in good health. As DNA, the CDR3 is TGTGCCAGCAGTTTAGGGGCAGGGAATGCCAAAAACATTCAGTACTTC. Translation: CASSLGAGNAKNIQYF.